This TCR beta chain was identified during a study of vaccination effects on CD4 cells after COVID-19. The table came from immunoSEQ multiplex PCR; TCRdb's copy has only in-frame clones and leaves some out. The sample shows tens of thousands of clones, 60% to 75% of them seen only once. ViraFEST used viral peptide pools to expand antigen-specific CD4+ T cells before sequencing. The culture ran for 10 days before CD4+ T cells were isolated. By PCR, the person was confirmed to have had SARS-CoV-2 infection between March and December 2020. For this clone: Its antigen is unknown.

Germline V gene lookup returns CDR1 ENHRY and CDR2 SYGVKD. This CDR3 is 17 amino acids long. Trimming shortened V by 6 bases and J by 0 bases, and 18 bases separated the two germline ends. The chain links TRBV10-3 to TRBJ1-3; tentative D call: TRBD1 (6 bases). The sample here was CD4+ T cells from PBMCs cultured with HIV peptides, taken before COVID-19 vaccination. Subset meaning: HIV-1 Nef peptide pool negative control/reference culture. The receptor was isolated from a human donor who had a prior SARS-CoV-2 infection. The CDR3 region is CAIRSWTAKSSGNTIYF. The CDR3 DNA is TGTGCCATCAGGAGCTGGACAGCAAAGAGCTCTGGAAACACCATATATTTT.